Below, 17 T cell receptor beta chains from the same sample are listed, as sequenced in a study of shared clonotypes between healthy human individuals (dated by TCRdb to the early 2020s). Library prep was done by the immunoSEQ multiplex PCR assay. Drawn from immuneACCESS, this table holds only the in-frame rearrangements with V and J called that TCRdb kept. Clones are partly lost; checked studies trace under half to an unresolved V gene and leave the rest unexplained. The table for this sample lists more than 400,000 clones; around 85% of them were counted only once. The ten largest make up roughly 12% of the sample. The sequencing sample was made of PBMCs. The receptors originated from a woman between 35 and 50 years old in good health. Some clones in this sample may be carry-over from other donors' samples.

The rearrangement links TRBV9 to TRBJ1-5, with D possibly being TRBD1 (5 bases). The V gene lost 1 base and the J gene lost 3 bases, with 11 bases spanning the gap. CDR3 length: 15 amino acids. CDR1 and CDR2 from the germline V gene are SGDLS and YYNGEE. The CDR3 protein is CASSVSGTANQPQHF. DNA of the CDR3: TGTGCCAGCAGCGTAAGCGGGACCGCCAATCAGCCCCAGCATTTT.

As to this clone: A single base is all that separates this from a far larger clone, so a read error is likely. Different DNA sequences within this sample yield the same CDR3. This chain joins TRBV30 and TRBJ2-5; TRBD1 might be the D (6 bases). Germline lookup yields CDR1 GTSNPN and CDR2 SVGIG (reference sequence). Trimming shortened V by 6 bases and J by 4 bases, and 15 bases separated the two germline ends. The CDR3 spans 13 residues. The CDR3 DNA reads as TGTGCCTGTAATAGGGGGTTTGGAGAGACCCAGTACTTC. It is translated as CACNRGFGETQYF.

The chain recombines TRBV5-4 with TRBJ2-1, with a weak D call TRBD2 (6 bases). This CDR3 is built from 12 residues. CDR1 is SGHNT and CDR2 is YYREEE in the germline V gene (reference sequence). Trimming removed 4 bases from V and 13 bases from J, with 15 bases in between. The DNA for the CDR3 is TGTGCCAGCAGCGTCACGAGTAGCGGACAGTTCTTC. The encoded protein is CASSVTSSGQFF.

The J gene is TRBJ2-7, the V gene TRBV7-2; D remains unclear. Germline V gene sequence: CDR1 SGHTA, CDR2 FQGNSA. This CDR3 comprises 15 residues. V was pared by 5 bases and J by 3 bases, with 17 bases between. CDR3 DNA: TGTGCCAGCAGCCCTTTCGGTGGAAAAGGCTACGAGCAGTACTTC. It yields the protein CASSPFGGKGYEQYF.

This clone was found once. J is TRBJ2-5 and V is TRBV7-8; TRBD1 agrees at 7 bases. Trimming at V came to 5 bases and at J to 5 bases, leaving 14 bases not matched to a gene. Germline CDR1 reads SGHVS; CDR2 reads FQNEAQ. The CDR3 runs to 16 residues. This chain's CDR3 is CASSQLTGTILETQYF. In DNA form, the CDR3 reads TGTGCCAGCAGCCAGCTGACAGGGACCATCCTGGAGACCCAGTACTTC.

The CDR3 region has the DNA TGTGCCAGCTCACCACCGGGTATAGCGGGAGGGGATGAGCAGTTCTTC. It codes for CASSPPGIAGGDEQFF. The V gene is TRBV18, the J gene TRBJ2-1, with 11 bases fitting TRBD2. Looked up from germline, CDR1 is KGHSH and CDR2 is LQKENI. The CDR3 contains 16 residues. The V and J ends lost 0 bases and 8 bases, in that order; junction bases with no gene match: 6.

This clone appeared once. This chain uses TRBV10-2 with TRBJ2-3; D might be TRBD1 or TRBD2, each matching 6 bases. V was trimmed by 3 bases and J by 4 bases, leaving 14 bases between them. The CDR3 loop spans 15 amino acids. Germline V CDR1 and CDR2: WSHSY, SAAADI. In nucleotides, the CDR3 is TGCGCCAGCAGTGAACTAGGGGGAGGTTCAGATACGCAGTATTTT. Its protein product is CASSELGGGSDTQYF.

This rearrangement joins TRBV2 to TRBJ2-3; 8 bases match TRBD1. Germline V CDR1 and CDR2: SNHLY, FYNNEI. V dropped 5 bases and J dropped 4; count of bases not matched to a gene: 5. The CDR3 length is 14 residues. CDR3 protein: CASSPGTGADTQYF. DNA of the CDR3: TGTGCCAGCAGTCCCGGGACAGGCGCAGATACGCAGTATTTT.

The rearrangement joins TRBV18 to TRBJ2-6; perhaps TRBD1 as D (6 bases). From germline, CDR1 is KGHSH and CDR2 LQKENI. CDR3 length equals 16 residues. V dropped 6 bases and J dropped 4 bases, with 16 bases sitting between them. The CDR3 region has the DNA TGTGCCAGCTCCACCAGTCCCGGGACAGGGGCCAACGTCCTGACTTTC. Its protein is CASSTSPGTGANVLTF. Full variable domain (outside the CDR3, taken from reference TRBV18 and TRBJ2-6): NAGVMQNPRHLVRRRGQEARLRCSPMKGHSHVYWYRQLPEEGLKFMVYLQKENIIDESGMPKERFSAEFPKEGPSILRIQQVVRGDSAAYFCASSTSPGTGANVLTFGAGSRLTVL.

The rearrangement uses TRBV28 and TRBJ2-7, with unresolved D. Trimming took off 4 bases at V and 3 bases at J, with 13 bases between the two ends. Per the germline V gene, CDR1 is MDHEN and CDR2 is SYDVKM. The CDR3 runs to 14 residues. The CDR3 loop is CASSSYRTGYEQYF. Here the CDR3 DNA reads TGTGCCAGCAGTTCTTATCGGACGGGCTACGAGCAGTACTTC.

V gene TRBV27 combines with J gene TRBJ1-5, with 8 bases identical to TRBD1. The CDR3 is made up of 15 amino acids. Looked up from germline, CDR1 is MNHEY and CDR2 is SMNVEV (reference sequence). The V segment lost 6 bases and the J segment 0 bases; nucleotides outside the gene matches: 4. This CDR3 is CASRGTGYSNQPQHF. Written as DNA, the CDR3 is TGTGCCAGCAGGGGGACAGGCTATAGCAATCAGCCCCAGCATTTT.

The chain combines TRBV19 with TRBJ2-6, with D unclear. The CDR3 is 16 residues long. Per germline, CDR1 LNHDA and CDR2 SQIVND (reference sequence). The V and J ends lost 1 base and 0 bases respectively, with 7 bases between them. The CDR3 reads CASSIGRLSGANVLTF. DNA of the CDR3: TGTGCCAGTAGTATAGGGCGGCTCTCTGGGGCCAACGTCCTGACTTTC.

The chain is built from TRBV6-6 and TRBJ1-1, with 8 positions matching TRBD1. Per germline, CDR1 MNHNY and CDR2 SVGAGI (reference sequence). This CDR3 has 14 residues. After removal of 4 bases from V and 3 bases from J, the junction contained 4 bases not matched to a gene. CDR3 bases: TGTGCCAGCAGTTTGACAGGGGTGGACACTGAAGCTTTCTTT. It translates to CASSLTGVDTEAFF.

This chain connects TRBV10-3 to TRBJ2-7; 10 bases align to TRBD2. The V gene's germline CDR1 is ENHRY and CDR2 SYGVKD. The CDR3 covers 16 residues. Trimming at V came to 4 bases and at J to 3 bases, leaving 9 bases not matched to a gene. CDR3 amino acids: CAISGPSGRHLYEQYF. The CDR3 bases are TGTGCCATCAGTGGACCTAGCGGGAGACACCTCTACGAGCAGTACTTC.

The CDR3 region is CAWGSGSGANVLTF. The CDR3 nucleotides are TGTGCCTGGGGCTCGGGGTCTGGGGCCAACGTCCTGACTTTC. The V gene is TRBV30, the J gene TRBJ2-6; possible D gene TRBD2, 5 bases. The V and J ends lost 5 bases and 1 base respectively, with 9 bases between them. The CDR3 runs 14 residues. Germline V gives CDR1 GTSNPN, CDR2 SVGIG (reference sequence).

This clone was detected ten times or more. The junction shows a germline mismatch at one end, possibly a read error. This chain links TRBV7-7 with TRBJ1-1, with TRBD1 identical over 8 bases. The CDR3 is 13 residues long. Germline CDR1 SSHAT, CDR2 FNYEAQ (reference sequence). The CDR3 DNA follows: TGTGCTAGCAGTCTAGACAGGGGCACTGAAGCTTTCTTT. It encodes CASSLDRGTEAFF.

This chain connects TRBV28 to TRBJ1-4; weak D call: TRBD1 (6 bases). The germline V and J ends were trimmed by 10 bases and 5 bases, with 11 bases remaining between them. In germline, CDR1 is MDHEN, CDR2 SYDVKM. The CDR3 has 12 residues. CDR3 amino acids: CAISQGNEKLFF. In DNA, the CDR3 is TGTGCCATTAGTCAGGGGAATGAAAAACTGTTTTTT.